The 7 T cell receptor beta chains below come from one sample, sequenced in a study. From the 5' RACE reads, TCRdb called clonotypes with MiXCR, one entry per CDR3 protein. Among 35,000 to 50,000 distinct CDR3 sequences, 22% were seen once, and the ten largest hold about 3.8%. Cells sorted as Tregs were CD4+, CD25+ and CD127-/low. The sample was Tregs sorted from blood. Every receptor here comes from a female donor with breast cancer.

Details on this clonotype: Being one base from a much bigger clone, this may be a read error. The CDR3 is CASSSAGHYKEQFF. CDR3 in DNA: TGTGCCAGCAGTTCCGCGGGACACTACAAGGAGCAGTTCTTC. The rearrangement uses TRBV6-6 and TRBJ2-1, with D perhaps TRBD1 or TRBD2 (6 bases each). This CDR3 spans 14 amino acids. Per the germline V gene, CDR1 is MNHNY and CDR2 is SVGAGI (reference sequence).

This clonotype was counted at least ten times. V and J are TRBV9 and TRBJ1-2; 10 bases match TRBD1. Germline V lookup: CDR1 SGDLS, CDR2 YYNGEE. V lost 3 bases, J lost 4 bases, and 6 bases stayed unmatched. The CDR3 sequence is 15 residues long. CDR3 coding DNA: TGTGCCAGCAGCGGACCGGGACAGGGGCCCTATGGCTACACCTTC. It encodes CASSGPGQGPYGYTF.

Notes on this clonotype: A read error may account for a junction end that differs from germline. This chain uses TRBV5-1 with TRBJ2-3; D gene uncertain. The CDR3 runs 15 residues. In germline, CDR1 is SGHRS, CDR2 YFSETQ. CDR3 coding DNA: TGCGCCGGCAGCTTTTCAATCCCGATGACAGATACGCAGTATTTT. Its protein product is CAGSFSIPMTDTQYF.

Notes on this clonotype: A read error may explain this, as a much larger clone is one base away. This CDR3 is missing its conserved last phenylalanine or tryptophan, likely due to a read error. The chain combines TRBV10-3 with TRBJ2-7; D not resolved. The germline V and J ends were trimmed by 2 bases and 1 base, with 3 bases remaining between them. This CDR3 has 12 amino acids. Germline-derived CDR1 and CDR2 are ENHRY and SYGVKD. The CDR3 sequence is CAISETSYEQYS. CDR3 DNA: TGTGCCATCAGTGAGACGTCCTACGAGCAGTACTCC.

V gene TRBV12-3 or TRBV12-4 combines with J gene TRBJ2-3; 11 bases line up with TRBD2. The length of the CDR3 is 19 residues. The V segment lost 8 bases and the J segment 0 bases; nucleotides outside the gene matches: 16. Here the CDR3 reads CASGMPGSGRDSSTDTQYF. CDR3 sequence (DNA): TGTGCCAGCGGTATGCCTGGTAGCGGGAGGGATTCTAGCACAGATACGCAGTATTTT.

To note about this clonotype: One base away lies a much larger clone, so this may be a sequencing read error. This CDR3 is missing its conserved last phenylalanine or tryptophan, likely due to a read error. The gene calls are TRBV7-9 and TRBJ1-2; unclear D gene. CDR3 length equals 14 residues. CDR1 SEHNR and CDR2 FQNEAQ come from the germline V gene (reference sequence). Trimming took off 5 bases at V and 0 bases at J, with 10 bases between the two ends. For the CDR3, the DNA is TGTGCCAGCAGCCCGAGGAGAGCTAACTATGGCTACACCCTC. This codes for CASSPRRANYGYTL.

This clonotype has more than one count but fewer than ten. This sequence joins TRBV20-1 and TRBJ2-2, with 15 bases fitting TRBD2. This CDR3 is built from 20 residues. The V gene's germline CDR1 is DFQATT and CDR2 SNEGSKA (reference sequence). Losses at the gene ends were 2 bases for V and 0 bases for J; bases not matched to a gene: 10. The DNA of the CDR3 is TGCAGTGCTAGACCCCGCCCCGGACTAGCGGGAGGGGCGAACACCGGGGAGCTGTTTTTT. Residues: CSARPRPGLAGGANTGELFF.